The 10 T cell receptor beta chains listed next were all sequenced from one sample in a study of CD8+CD57+ T cells in acquired aplastic anemia. The study profiled TCR beta VDJ and CDR3 using genomic DNA as template. TCRdb ran MiXCR on the reads and lists one entry per CDR3 protein. Of 160,000 or so distinct CDR3 sequences in the sample, 40% to 60% were seen once. Patients selected for sequencing had displayed CD8+CD57+ cell expansion by flow cytometry. Sequencing was done on a sample of sorted CD4+, CD8+, or CD8+CD57+ T cells (not recorded which) from PBMCs. The origin of the receptors is a human donor with aplastic anemia.

This chain joins TRBV15 and TRBJ1-3; weak D call: TRBD1 (5 bases). This CDR3 is built from 15 residues. Germline assignment: CDR1 LNHNV and CDR2 YYDKDF (reference sequence). With 0 bases removed from V and 3 bases from J, the gap between germline ends came to 9 bases. CDR3 in amino acids: CATSRDQGGGNTIYF. In nucleotides, the CDR3 is TGTGCCACCAGCAGAGATCAGGGCGGTGGAAACACCATATATTTT.

V gene TRBV29-1 combines with J gene TRBJ2-7, with 10 bases matching TRBD1. The CDR3 is 13 amino acids. Germline loops: CDR1 SQVTM, CDR2 ANQGSEA. Unmatched junction bases numbered 6, after V lost 6 bases and J lost 4 bases. CDR3 protein: CSVGDRGLYEQYF. For the CDR3, the DNA is TGCAGCGTAGGCGACAGGGGGCTATACGAGCAGTACTTC.

The CDR3 loop is CASSATGQGGSPLHF. DNA of the CDR3: TGTGCCAGCAGTGCAACGGGACAGGGCGGTTCACCCCTCCACTTT. The rearrangement uses TRBV25-1 and TRBJ1-6, with 9 bases that match TRBD1. CDR3 length: 15 residues. The V gene end was trimmed by 4 bases and the J gene end by 9 bases; junction bases not matched to a gene: 7. Germline V gene data show CDR1 as MGHDK and CDR2 as SYGVNS.

The V call is TRBV5-1, the J call TRBJ1-4; D gene uncertain. The V gene lost 0 bases and the J gene lost 1 base, with 10 bases spanning the gap. The CDR3 consists of 16 residues. The germline CDR1 and CDR2 sequences are SGHRS and YFSETQ. The CDR3 sequence is CASSLGWEETNEKLFF. Here the CDR3 DNA reads TGCGCCAGCAGCTTGGGATGGGAGGAAACTAATGAAAAACTGTTTTTT.

This clonotype has only a few counts. The gene calls are TRBV4-2 and TRBJ2-7; 8 bases are a match to TRBD1. The germline V gene encodes CDR1 LGHNA and CDR2 YNFKEQ. The trim removed 4 bases at V and 0 bases at J, leaving 5 bases unmatched. This CDR3 is built from 15 residues. The CDR3 DNA reads TGTGCCAGCAGCCTCGTAGGGACAGGCTCCTACGAGCAGTACTTC. Residues: CASSLVGTGSYEQYF.

The chain recombines TRBV12-3 or TRBV12-4 with TRBJ1-2; 10 nucleotides line up with TRBD1. V shed 5 bases and J 0 bases; nucleotides not matched to a gene: 3. CDR3 length equals 15 residues. The CDR3 loop is CASSGQGGANYGYTF. The CDR3 bases are TGTGCCAGCAGTGGACAGGGGGGGGCTAACTATGGCTACACCTTC.

Only a few counts were recorded for this clonotype. The chain employs TRBV2 and TRBJ2-7; maybe TRBD1 (6 bases). This CDR3 has 11 residues. CDR1 and CDR2 (germline): SNHLY, FYNNEI. Trimming took 7 bases from V and 4 from J, leaving 8 bases between them. The CDR3 DNA reads as TGTGCCAGCATAGGGGGATACGAGCAGTACTTC. Encoded protein: CASIGGYEQYF.

J is TRBJ2-3 and V is TRBV11-2; 9 bases fit TRBD1. The length of the CDR3 is 14 residues. Unmatched junction bases numbered 3, after V lost 3 bases and J lost 5 bases. CDR1 is SGHAT, CDR2 FQNNGV, per germline. The CDR3 DNA follows: TGTGCCAGCAGCTTGGGGACAGGGATAGATACGCAGTATTTT. Protein: CASSLGTGIDTQYF.

This clonotype has a count of ten or more. The V gene is TRBV13, the J gene TRBJ1-5; TRBD1 might be the D (6 bases). The CDR3 runs 16 residues. With 6 bases removed from V and 6 bases from J, the gap between germline ends came to 21 bases. Per the germline V gene, CDR1 is PRHDT and CDR2 is FYEKMQ (reference sequence). CDR3 sequence: CASSGRTEGVGQPQHF. In DNA form, the CDR3 reads TGTGCCAGCAGTGGTAGGACAGAGGGGGTCGGTCAGCCCCAGCATTTT.

This clonotype came up many times. The rearrangement joins TRBV10-3 to TRBJ2-1; possibly TRBD1 or TRBD2 for D (6 bases each). Germline V CDR1 and CDR2: ENHRY, SYGVKD. V lost 8 bases and J 2 bases, leaving 16 bases between the germline ends. The CDR3 is made up of 15 amino acids. The CDR3 nucleotides read TGTGCCATCGCGGAAGGCGGGACAACCTACAATGAGCAGTTCTTC. Residues: CAIAEGGTTYNEQFF.